One T cell receptor (beta chain) is described in this entry. The CDR3 loop spans 14 amino acids. The junction had 3 bases not matched to a gene; V was cut back by 2 bases and J by 7 bases. Germline V gives CDR1 MDHEN, CDR2 SYDVKM. A J-beta primer mix and a sample-barcoded 5' primer were used in a second PCR of about 7 to 11 cycles. MiXCR, applied by TCRdb to the 5' RACE reads, yields one record per CDR3 protein. The repertoire holds about a million distinct CDR3 sequences, roughly two fifths seen once, with under 15% in the top ten. This specimen belongs to a study of blood T cells in healthy people across ages.

The sequenced sample consisted of blood. This clonotype was obtained from a man in his late teens or twenties in good health. This sequence joins TRBV28 and TRBJ2-4, with 9 positions matching TRBD1. The CDR3 DNA reads TGTGCCAGCAGTTTAGTGGGACAGGGCAACATTCAGTACTTC. Encoded protein: CASSLVGQGNIQYF. The full variable domain, with the rest looked up from reference TRBV28 and TRBJ2-4, is DVKVTQSSRYLVKRTGEKVFLECVQDMDHENMFWYRQDPGLGLRLIYFSYDVKMKEKGDIPEGYSVSREKKERFSLILESASTNQTSMYLCASSLVGQGNIQYFGAGTRLSVL.